One sample yielded the 26 T cell receptor beta chains listed below, sequenced in a study of CD8 T cells in ankylosing spondylitis. From the 5' RACE reads, TCRdb called clonotypes with MiXCR, one entry per CDR3 protein. The table includes about 840,000 distinct CDR3 sequences, 10% to 15% detected once. The antigens for these receptors are not known. Study-level findings and limits: A motif of fewer than ten highly homologous TCR beta variants was seen as apparently characteristic of ankylosing spondylitis blood.

The material sequenced was blood, either unsorted or a sorted T cell fraction (not recorded which). Source of these receptors: a male donor with ankylosing spondylitis.

Only a few counts were recorded for this clonotype. The J gene is TRBJ1-1, the V gene TRBV5-1; tentatively, D is TRBD1 (6 bases). Germline loops: CDR1 SGHRS, CDR2 YFSETQ. The V and J ends lost 9 bases and 2 bases respectively, with 14 bases between them. This CDR3 spans 13 amino acids. The CDR3, as DNA: TGCGCCACCCAGGACAGCTTAAACACTGAAGCTTTCTTT. Translated, it gives CATQDSLNTEAFF. Using reference TRBV5-1 and TRBJ1-1 for the parts outside the CDR3, the full variable domain is KAGVTQTPRYLIKTRGQQVTLSCSPISGHRSVSWYQQTPGQGLQFLFEYFSETQRNKGNFPGRFSGRQFSNSRSEMNVSTLELGDSALYLCATQDSLNTEAFFGQGTRLTVV.

The chain recombines TRBV20-1 with TRBJ2-2; D gene unclear. V was trimmed by 6 bases and J by 6 bases, leaving 20 bases between them. Per germline, CDR1 DFQATT and CDR2 SNEGSKA (reference sequence). CDR3 size: 15 residues. CDR3 DNA sequence: TGCAGTGCCGTGCGCCAGTCGTTGGTGGCCGGGGAGCTGTTTTTT. It translates to CSAVRQSLVAGELFF.

The V gene is TRBV6-1, the J gene TRBJ2-7; D may be TRBD1 (5 bases). Germline lookup yields CDR1 MNHNS and CDR2 SASEGT. Trimming pared 5 bases from V and 4 bases from J, leaving 15 bases between. CDR3 length: 14 amino acids. CDR3 amino acids: CASSQGRAFYEQYF. In DNA form, the CDR3 reads TGTGCCAGCAGTCAAGGCAGGGCCTTTTACGAGCAGTACTTC.

For this clonotype: It may be a read error: a sequence one base away is much more abundant. This rearrangement joins TRBV7-3 to TRBJ1-6; 8 bases are a match to TRBD1. The CDR3 is made up of 13 amino acids. Germline V gene sequence: CDR1 SGHTA, CDR2 FQGTGA. The CDR3 nucleotides read TGTACCAGCAGTCAGGGGGCGTTTTCACCCCTCCACTTT. It yields the protein CTSSQGAFSPLHF.

The chain employs TRBV20-1 and TRBJ1-1; 7 bases match TRBD1. The CDR3 sequence is 13 residues long. From germline, CDR1 is DFQATT and CDR2 SNEGSKA (reference sequence). V dropped 5 bases and J dropped 1; count of bases not matched to a gene: 4. The CDR3 region has the DNA TGCAGTGCTGGGGGACAGACGAACACTGAAGCTTTCTTT. It encodes CSAGGQTNTEAFF.

The V call is TRBV20-1, the J call TRBJ2-3; a weak D match, TRBD1 (5 bases). From germline, CDR1 is DFQATT and CDR2 SNEGSKA (reference sequence). The CDR3 covers 14 residues. V was pared by 0 bases and J by 6 bases, with 13 bases between. The CDR3 protein is CSARDLQGFDTQYF. The CDR3 DNA follows: TGCAGTGCTAGAGATCTCCAGGGATTTGATACGCAGTATTTT.

This clonotype has more than one count but fewer than ten. J is TRBJ2-5 and V is TRBV5-5; D gene ambiguous. This CDR3 region has 15 residues. The germline V gene encodes CDR1 SGHKS and CDR2 YYEKEE (reference sequence). The V and J ends lost 4 bases and 3 bases respectively, with 16 bases between them. This CDR3 reads CASSHVRQTEETQYF. Written as DNA, the CDR3 is TGTGCCAGCAGCCATGTCCGGCAGACGGAAGAGACCCAGTACTTC.

The chain is built from TRBV20-1 and TRBJ2-5, with D perhaps assigned TRBD1 or TRBD2 (5 bases each). The germline gives CDR1 DFQATT, CDR2 SNEGSKA (reference sequence). With 0 bases removed from V and 9 bases from J, the gap between germline ends came to 20 bases. This CDR3 contains 15 residues. The CDR3 DNA reads TGCAGTGCTAGAGATTGGACGGGGCTGGATTTGTCCCAGTACTTC. Amino acids: CSARDWTGLDLSQYF.

The J gene is TRBJ2-5, the V gene TRBV29-1, with D tentatively TRBD1 or TRBD2 (5 bases each). Per the germline V gene, CDR1 is SQVTM and CDR2 is ANQGSEA. The V and J ends lost 4 bases and 4 bases respectively, with 16 bases between them. The CDR3 consists of 14 residues. The CDR3 DNA reads TGCAGCGTTGTTGGTCGGAGAGGGGTAGAGACCCAGTACTTC. Translation gives CSVVGRRGVETQYF.

This clonotype was detected only a few times. The chain is built from TRBV6-1 and TRBJ2-7, with 8 nucleotides matching TRBD1. This CDR3 comprises 15 residues. The V and J ends lost 6 bases and 2 bases, in that order; junction bases with no gene match: 9. Per germline, CDR1 MNHNS and CDR2 SASEGT. CDR3 bases: TGTGCCAGCAGCCCGGCCACGGGACAGGCCTACGAGCAGTACTTC. Protein sequence: CASSPATGQAYEQYF.

This clonotype was seen repeatedly, ten times or more. This chain uses TRBV7-2 with TRBJ2-5; D unresolved. Trimming took off 5 bases at V and 7 bases at J, with 14 bases between the two ends. The CDR3 runs 13 residues. The germline V gene has CDR1 SGHTA and CDR2 FQGNSA. The DNA for the CDR3 is TGTGCCAGCAGCCCAGCCTTCGGTGGGACCCAGTACTTC. It yields the protein CASSPAFGGTQYF.

J is TRBJ2-5 and V is TRBV5-1; D is uncertain. CDR3 length: 13 residues. Per germline, CDR1 SGHRS and CDR2 YFSETQ. V was trimmed by 4 bases and J by 4 bases, leaving 11 bases between them. In nucleotides, the CDR3 is TGCGCCAGCAGCCTAACACCTTCAGAGACCCAGTACTTC. Residues: CASSLTPSETQYF.

This clonotype was detected ten times or more. V and J are TRBV7-3 and TRBJ1-1, with a possible D match to TRBD1 (6 bases). CDR3 size: 14 residues. The V end was cut by 0 bases, the J end by 3 bases, with 8 bases between. CDR1 and CDR2 (germline): SGHTA, FQGTGA. CDR3 region: CASSLTGADTEAFF. CDR3 nucleotide sequence: TGTGCCAGCAGCTTAACGGGGGCGGACACTGAAGCTTTCTTT.

This clonotype was recorded a few times. V usage is TRBV4-3 and J usage is TRBJ2-7, with 7 bases lining up with TRBD1. CDR3 size: 15 residues. CDR1 and CDR2 from the germline V gene are LGHNA and YSLEER. V shed 0 bases and J 6 bases; nucleotides not matched to a gene: 8. The CDR3 loop is CASSQDELGGGEQYF. The CDR3 DNA sequence: TGCGCCAGCAGCCAAGATGAACTAGGGGGCGGCGAGCAGTACTTC.

This clonotype turned up a few times. The V and J genes are TRBV20-1 and TRBJ2-3, with 8 bases aligning to TRBD1. The CDR3 extends over 17 amino acids. V lost 0 bases, J lost 2 bases, and 10 bases stayed unmatched. CDR1 is DFQATT and CDR2 is SNEGSKA in the germline V gene (reference sequence). The CDR3: CSAREAHGQGNTDTQYF. The CDR3 bases are TGCAGTGCTAGAGAAGCCCACGGACAGGGTAACACAGATACGCAGTATTTT.

This chain uses TRBV7-2 with TRBJ1-1; a possible D gene is TRBD1 (5 bases). Trimming removed 5 bases at V and 4 bases at J, with 14 bases between. CDR3 length: 14 amino acids. Germline assignment: CDR1 SGHTA and CDR2 FQGNSA. The CDR3 DNA reads TGTGCCAGCAGCGACCGAGACAGTTCCACTGAAGCTTTCTTT. It translates to CASSDRDSSTEAFF. Filled out from reference TRBV7-2 and TRBJ1-1, the complete variable domain reads GAGVSQSPSNKVTEKGKDVELRCDPISGHTALYWYRQSLGQGLEFLIYFQGNSAPDKSGLPSDRFSAERTGGSVSTLTIQRTQQEDSAVYLCASSDRDSSTEAFFGQGTRLTVV.

Ten or more counts support this clonotype. J is TRBJ2-7 and V is TRBV6-1; TRBD1 matches at 7 bases. Losses at the gene ends were 6 bases for V and 1 base for J; bases not matched to a gene: 3. This CDR3 has 13 amino acids. From germline, CDR1 is MNHNS and CDR2 SASEGT. This CDR3 reads CASSRQGSYEQYF. The CDR3 DNA is TGTGCCAGCAGCCGACAGGGTTCCTACGAGCAGTACTTC.

There are a few counts of this clonotype. The chain uses TRBV20-1 and TRBJ2-1; possibly TRBD1 or TRBD2 for D (5 bases each). Trimming took 6 bases from V and 3 from J, leaving 18 bases between them. The V gene's germline CDR1 is DFQATT and CDR2 SNEGSKA (reference sequence). This CDR3 has 15 amino acids. CDR3 in amino acids: CSAGGGTPIYNEQFF. The CDR3 DNA reads as TGCAGTGCCGGAGGTGGGACCCCCATCTACAATGAGCAGTTCTTC.

The chain joins TRBV11-2 to TRBJ2-7, with D perhaps given as TRBD1 or TRBD2 (6 bases each). The CDR3 length is 18 residues. Trimming cost V 6 bases and J 0 bases, with 24 bases left between them. The germline V gene has CDR1 SGHAT and CDR2 FQNNGV. The CDR3 DNA reads TGTGCCAGCAGTCGAGCCGTTTTGGGGGGCCCTTTCTCCTACGAGCAGTACTTC. The encoded protein is CASSRAVLGGPFSYEQYF.

The chain links TRBV6-5 to TRBJ1-2; 9 nucleotides align to TRBD1. CDR3 length: 14 amino acids. Looked up from germline, CDR1 is MNHEY and CDR2 is SVGAGI. V lost 2 bases to trimming and J lost 8 bases; unmatched junction nucleotides: 6. The CDR3 DNA follows: TGTGCCAGCAGTTACCAACAGGGGGCGTGGGGCTACACCTTC. Its protein is CASSYQQGAWGYTF.

In its sample, this clonotype was seen many times. The gene calls are TRBV12-3 or TRBV12-4 and TRBJ1-2; no clear D gene. V was cut by 1 base and J by 3 bases, with 12 bases left in between. The length of the CDR3 is 15 residues. CDR3 coding DNA: TGTGCCAGCAGTTTAGGGACGGTACCGGACTATGGCTACACCTTC. It encodes CASSLGTVPDYGYTF.

In this sample, this clonotype turned up a few times. V usage is TRBV6-5 and J usage is TRBJ2-3; D may correspond to TRBD1 or TRBD2 (5 bases each). The CDR3 is made up of 16 amino acids. Germline V gene data show CDR1 as MNHEY and CDR2 as SVGAGI. The V end lost 0 bases, the J end lost 0 bases, and 10 bases lay between the germline ends. The CDR3 is CASSYSGVSSTDTQYF. For the CDR3, the DNA is TGTGCCAGCAGTTACTCGGGGGTTTCTAGCACAGATACGCAGTATTTT.

This clonotype was seen at least ten times. The chain joins TRBV20-1 to TRBJ1-5; D unresolved. This CDR3 has 15 amino acids. Trimming removed 2 bases at V and 6 bases at J, with 17 bases between. In germline, CDR1 is DFQATT, CDR2 SNEGSKA (reference sequence). CDR3 DNA: TGCAGTGCTAGAAGTGAAGGCCGGGCTGGTCAGCCCCAGCATTTT. It translates to CSARSEGRAGQPQHF.

This clonotype was seen a few times. The chain uses TRBV5-1 and TRBJ2-1; D is perhaps TRBD1 or TRBD2 (5 bases each). Trimming stripped 0 bases from V and 6 bases from J, with 13 bases between. Germline CDR1 and CDR2: SGHRS and YFSETQ. The CDR3 has 15 amino acids. This CDR3 reads CASSLARDLGNEQFF. In nucleotides, the CDR3 is TGCGCCAGCAGCTTGGCTAGGGACCTGGGCAATGAGCAGTTCTTC.

J is TRBJ2-3 and V is TRBV7-8, with 8 bases lining up with TRBD1. V gave up 6 bases and J gave up 1 base; unmatched junction bases: 6. The CDR3 has 15 residues. Germline V gives CDR1 SGHVS, CDR2 FQNEAQ. The CDR3 DNA reads as TGTGCCAGCAGGTATCCGGGACAGGGCACAGATACGCAGTATTTT. It translates to CASRYPGQGTDTQYF. Complete variable domain (other parts from reference TRBV7-8 and TRBJ2-3): GAGVSQSPRYKVAKRGQDVALRCDPISGHVSLFWYQQALGQGPEFLTYFQNEAQLDKSGLPSDRFFAERPEGSVSTLKIQRTQQEDSAVYLCASRYPGQGTDTQYFGPGTRLTVL.

This rearrangement joins TRBV7-2 to TRBJ2-3; D is undetermined. This CDR3 comprises 15 residues. Germline-derived CDR1 and CDR2 are SGHTA and FQGNSA. V lost 5 bases and J lost 1, with 13 bases in between. The CDR3 nucleotides are TGTGCCAGCAGCCCCCCGGGTTTTGGCACAGATACGCAGTATTTT. Protein product: CASSPPGFGTDTQYF.